Below, 5 T cell receptor beta chains from the same sample are listed, as sequenced in a study of cytomegalovirus exposure and HLA in healthy donors. TCRdb's table, derived via immunoSEQ multiplex PCR, lists solely in-frame clones and lacks some. The sample has 70,000 to 90,000 clones; approximately 86% are singletons. Sequenced input: PBMCs. The receptors come from a young man in good health and CMV-seronegative.

This rearrangement joins TRBV14 to TRBJ2-3; 11 bases match TRBD2. In germline, CDR1 is SGHDN, CDR2 FVKESK. The CDR3 consists of 19 residues. The trim removed 0 bases at V and 2 bases at J, leaving 10 bases unmatched. The CDR3 DNA follows: TGTGCCAGCAGCCAAGAGTTCTTAGCGGGAGGGCCCTACACAGATACGCAGTATTTT. It translates to CASSQEFLAGGPYTDTQYF.

The chain employs TRBV7-2 and TRBJ1-2; maybe TRBD1 (5 bases). Trimming took off 3 bases at V and 5 bases at J, with 16 bases between the two ends. CDR3 size: 15 residues. Germline-derived CDR1 and CDR2 are SGHTA and FQGNSA. CDR3 sequence (DNA): TGTGCCAGCAGCTTGGGGACTGGGATTTGGTATGGCTACACCTTC. It yields the protein CASSLGTGIWYGYTF.

With regard to this clone: At one end the junction does not follow the germline gene, possibly because of a read error. This sequence joins TRBV7-3 and TRBJ2-3, with D maybe TRBD2 (5 bases). Germline lookup yields CDR1 SGHTA and CDR2 FQGTGA. The CDR3 spans 12 residues. In DNA, the CDR3 is TGTGCGAGCAGCCAGACGGGGTATACGCAGTATTTT. The encoded protein is CASSQTGYTQYF.

This sequence joins TRBV19 and TRBJ1-1; TRBD1 matches 8 bases. CDR3 length equals 13 residues. Looked up from germline, CDR1 is LNHDA and CDR2 is SQIVND (reference sequence). Trimming took 6 bases from V and 0 from J; bases not matched to a gene: 0. The CDR3 region is CASRGQVNTEAFF. In DNA, the CDR3 is TGTGCCAGTAGGGGACAGGTGAACACTGAAGCTTTCTTT.

V usage is TRBV29-1 and J usage is TRBJ1-4; D perhaps matches TRBD1 (6 bases). The CDR3 spans 13 residues. The V gene lost 5 bases and the J gene lost 5 bases, with 12 bases spanning the gap. Germline values: CDR1 SQVTM, CDR2 ANQGSEA. The CDR3 nucleotides are TGCAGCGTTCAGGGGTTTCTGAATGAAAAACTGTTTTTT. Residues: CSVQGFLNEKLFF.